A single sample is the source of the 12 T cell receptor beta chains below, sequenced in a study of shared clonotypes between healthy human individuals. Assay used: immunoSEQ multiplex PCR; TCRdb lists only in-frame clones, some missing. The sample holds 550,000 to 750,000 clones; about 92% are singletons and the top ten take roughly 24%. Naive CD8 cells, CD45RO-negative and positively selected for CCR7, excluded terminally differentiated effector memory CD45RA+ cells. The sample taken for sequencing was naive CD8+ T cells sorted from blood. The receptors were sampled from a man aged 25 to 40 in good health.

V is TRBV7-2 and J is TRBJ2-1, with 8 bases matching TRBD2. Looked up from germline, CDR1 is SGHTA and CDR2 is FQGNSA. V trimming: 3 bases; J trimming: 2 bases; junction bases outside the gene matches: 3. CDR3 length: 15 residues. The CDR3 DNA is TGTGCCAGCAGCTTCGGGACTAGGGCCTACAATGAGCAGTTCTTC. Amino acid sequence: CASSFGTRAYNEQFF.

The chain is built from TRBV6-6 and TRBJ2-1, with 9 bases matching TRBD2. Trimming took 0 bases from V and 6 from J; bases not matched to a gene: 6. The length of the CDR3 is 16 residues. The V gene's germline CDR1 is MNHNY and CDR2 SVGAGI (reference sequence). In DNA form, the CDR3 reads TGTGCCAGCAGTTACTCGGTAGCGGGAGCGACCAATGAGCAGTTCTTC. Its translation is CASSYSVAGATNEQFF.

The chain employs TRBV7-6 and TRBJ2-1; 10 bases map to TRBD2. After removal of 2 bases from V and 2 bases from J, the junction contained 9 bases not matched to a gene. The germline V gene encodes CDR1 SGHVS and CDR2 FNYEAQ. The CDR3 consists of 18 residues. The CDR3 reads CASSLLSPSGSTYNEQFF. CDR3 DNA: TGTGCCAGCAGCTTATTGTCCCCTAGCGGGAGTACCTACAATGAGCAGTTCTTC.

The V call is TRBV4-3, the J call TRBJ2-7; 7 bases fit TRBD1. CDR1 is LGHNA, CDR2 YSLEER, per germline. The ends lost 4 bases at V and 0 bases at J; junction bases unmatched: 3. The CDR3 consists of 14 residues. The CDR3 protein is CASSRGQHSYEQYF. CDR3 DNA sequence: TGCGCCAGCAGCCGGGGACAGCACTCCTACGAGCAGTACTTC.

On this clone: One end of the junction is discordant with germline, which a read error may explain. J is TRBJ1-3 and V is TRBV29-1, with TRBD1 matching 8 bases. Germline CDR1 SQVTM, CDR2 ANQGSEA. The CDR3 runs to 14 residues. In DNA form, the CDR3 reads TGCAGCGCCACAGGGGGGCGATATGGAAACACTATATATTTT. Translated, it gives CSATGGRYGNTIYF. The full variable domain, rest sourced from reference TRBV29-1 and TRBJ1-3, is SAVISQKPSRDICQRGTSLTIQCQVDSQVTMMFWYRQQPGQSLTLIATANQGSEATYESGFVIDKFPISRPNLTFSTLTVSNMSPEDSSIYLCSATGGRYGNTIYFGEGSWLTVV.

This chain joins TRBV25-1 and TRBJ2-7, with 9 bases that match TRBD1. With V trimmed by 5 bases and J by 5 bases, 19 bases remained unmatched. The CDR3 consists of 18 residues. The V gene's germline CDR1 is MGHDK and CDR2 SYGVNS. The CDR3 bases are TGTGCCAGCAGTAACGAATTCTCTATACAGGGGGCAGGGAACGAGCAGTACTTC. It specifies CASSNEFSIQGAGNEQYF.

The CDR3 loop is CASSKWTGDNTGELFF. In DNA, the CDR3 is TGTGCCAGCAGCAAGTGGACAGGGGATAACACCGGGGAGCTGTTTTTT. The V call is TRBV21-1, the J call TRBJ2-2; the D call of TRBD1 is as the table states it, not checked on the DNA. TRBV21-1 is recorded as a pseudogene. This CDR3 spans 16 amino acids.

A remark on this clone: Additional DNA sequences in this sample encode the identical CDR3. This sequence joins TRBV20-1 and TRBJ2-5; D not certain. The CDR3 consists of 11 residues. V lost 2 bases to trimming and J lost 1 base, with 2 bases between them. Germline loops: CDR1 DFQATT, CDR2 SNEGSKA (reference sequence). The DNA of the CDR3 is TGCAGTGCTAGACGCCAAGAGACCCAGTACTTC. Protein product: CSARRQETQYF.

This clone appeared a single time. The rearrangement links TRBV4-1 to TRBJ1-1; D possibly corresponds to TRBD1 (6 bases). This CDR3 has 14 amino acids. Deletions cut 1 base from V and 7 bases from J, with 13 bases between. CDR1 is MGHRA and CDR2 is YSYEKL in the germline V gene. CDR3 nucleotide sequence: TGCGCCAGCAGCCAAGCGGTGACAGGTCATGAAGCTTTCTTT. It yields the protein CASSQAVTGHEAFF.

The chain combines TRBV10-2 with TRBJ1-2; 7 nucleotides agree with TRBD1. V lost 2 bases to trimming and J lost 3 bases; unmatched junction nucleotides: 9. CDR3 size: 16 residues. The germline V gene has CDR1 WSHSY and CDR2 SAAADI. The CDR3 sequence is CASSEDRVGVYYGYTF. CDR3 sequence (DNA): TGCGCCAGCAGTGAGGACAGGGTGGGTGTCTACTATGGCTACACCTTC.

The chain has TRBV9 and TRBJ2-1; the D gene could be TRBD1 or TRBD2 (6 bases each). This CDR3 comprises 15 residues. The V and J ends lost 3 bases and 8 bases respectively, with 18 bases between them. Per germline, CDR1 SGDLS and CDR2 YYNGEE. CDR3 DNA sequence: TGTGCCAGCAGCGAGCCAAGGGGGGCAGGGGATGAGCAGTTCTTC. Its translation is CASSEPRGAGDEQFF.

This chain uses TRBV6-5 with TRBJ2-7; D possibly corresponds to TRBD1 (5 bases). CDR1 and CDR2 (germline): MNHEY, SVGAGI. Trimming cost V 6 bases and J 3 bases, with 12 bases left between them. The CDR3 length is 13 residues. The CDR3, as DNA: TGTGCCAGCAGCCCAGCTCAGGGCTACGAGCAGTACTTC. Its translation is CASSPAQGYEQYF.